What follows are 15 T cell receptor beta chains derived from one specimen sequenced in a study of shared clonotypes between healthy human individuals. Repertoires were generated with immunoSEQ multiplex PCR, while TCRdb's copy carries only in-frame clones and drops some. The sample contains roughly 2,500,000 clones, roughly 93% of which appear only once. Sequenced: naive CD4+ T cells from PBMCs. Subset defined: CD45RA+ positively selected. Receptors were obtained from a man between 18 and 35 years old in good health. Some clones in this sample may be carry-over from other donors' samples.

The chain links TRBV5-1 to TRBJ2-1; D is uncertain. Looked up from germline, CDR1 is SGHRS and CDR2 is YFSETQ. V lost 5 bases and J 7 bases, leaving 16 bases between the germline ends. The CDR3 length is 14 residues. CDR3 in amino acids: CASSLPDRLNEQFF. Written as DNA, the CDR3 is TGCGCCAGCAGTCTCCCGGATCGGCTGAATGAGCAGTTCTTC. The full variable domain, its missing parts supplied by reference TRBV5-1 and TRBJ2-1, is KAGVTQTPRYLIKTRGQQVTLSCSPISGHRSVSWYQQTPGQGLQFLFEYFSETQRNKGNFPGRFSGRQFSNSRSEMNVSTLELGDSALYLCASSLPDRLNEQFFGPGTRLTVL.

The chain uses TRBV7-6 and TRBJ2-1; no clear D gene. Germline V CDR1 and CDR2: SGHVS, FNYEAQ. V was cut by 5 bases and J by 0 bases, with 8 bases left in between. The CDR3 spans 14 residues. The CDR3 region has the DNA TGTGCCAGCAGCCGCGCGAGCTCCTACAATGAGCAGTTCTTC. Translated: CASSRASSYNEQFF.

J is TRBJ1-2 and V is TRBV6-6; 9 nucleotides agree with TRBD1. Germline V CDR1 and CDR2: MNHNY, SVGAGI (reference sequence). This CDR3 has 13 amino acids. V lost 2 bases and J lost 7; bases outside the gene matches: 2. The CDR3 DNA reads as TGTGCCAGCAGTTACCGGGACAGGGCTGGCTACACCTTC. It codes for CASSYRDRAGYTF.

The V and J genes are TRBV11-2 and TRBJ1-2; D is unresolved. The germline V and J ends were trimmed by 2 bases and 8 bases, with 9 bases remaining between them. CDR3 size: 12 residues. Germline lookup yields CDR1 SGHAT and CDR2 FQNNGV. CDR3 protein: CASSLPGWGYTF. CDR3 DNA sequence: TGTGCCAGCAGCTTACCAGGCTGGGGCTACACCTTC. Based on the CDR3 plus reference TRBV11-2 and TRBJ1-2, the full variable domain is EAGVAQSPRYKIIEKRQSVAFWCNPISGHATLYWYQQILGQGPKLLIQFQNNGVVDDSQLPKDRFSAERLKGVDSTLKIQPAKLEDSAVYLCASSLPGWGYTFGSGTRLTVV.

A note on this clone: Within the sample, other DNA sequences also encode this same CDR3. The rearrangement links TRBV7-3 to TRBJ2-5; no clear D gene. The V and J ends lost 2 bases and 3 bases respectively, with 7 bases between them. This CDR3 comprises 13 residues. Germline loops: CDR1 SGHTA, CDR2 FQGTGA. This CDR3 is CASSLGGEETQYF. CDR3 nucleotides: TGTGCCAGCAGCTTAGGCGGAGAAGAGACCCAGTACTTC. Using reference TRBV7-3 and TRBJ2-5 for the parts outside the CDR3, the full variable domain is GAGVSQTPSNKVTEKGKYVELRCDPISGHTALYWYRQSLGQGPEFLIYFQGTGAADDSGLPNDRFFAVRPEGSVSTLKIQRTERGDSAVYLCASSLGGEETQYFGPGTRLLVL.

The chain couples TRBV7-3 to TRBJ2-3; TRBD2 matches 7 bases. Trimming took 0 bases from V and 2 from J; bases not matched to a gene: 8. The CDR3 runs to 17 residues. CDR1 SGHTA and CDR2 FQGTGA come from the germline V gene. In DNA form, the CDR3 reads TGTGCCAGCAGCTTAACCGGGACTATCGCCCCCACAGATACGCAGTATTTT. It encodes CASSLTGTIAPTDTQYF.

The gene calls are TRBV28 and TRBJ2-2; tentatively, D is TRBD1 (5 bases). The V end was cut by 8 bases, the J end by 5 bases, with 12 bases between. This CDR3 is built from 13 residues. CDR1 and CDR2 (germline): MDHEN, SYDVKM. CDR3 residues: CASGAGETGELFF. The CDR3 bases are TGTGCCAGCGGGGCTGGGGAAACCGGGGAGCTGTTTTTT.

As to this clone: The same CDR3 can be traced to other DNA sequences in this sample. The chain uses TRBV11-2 and TRBJ1-1; TRBD1 matches 9 bases. CDR3 length equals 14 residues. Germline V gene sequence: CDR1 SGHAT, CDR2 FQNNGV. V lost 6 bases, J lost 1 base, and 3 bases stayed unmatched. CDR3 bases: TGTGCCAGCAGTTGGACAGGGGCGAACACTGAAGCTTTCTTT. This gives the protein CASSWTGANTEAFF.

The CDR3 is CASRIGGFGNQPQHF. CDR3 DNA: TGTGCCAGCAGAATAGGGGGCTTTGGCAATCAGCCCCAGCATTTT. This rearrangement joins TRBV5-8 to TRBJ1-5; 7 bases agree with TRBD1. V trimming: 5 bases; J trimming: 2 bases; junction bases outside the gene matches: 7. The germline gives CDR1 SGHTS, CDR2 YDEGEE. The CDR3 totals 15 residues.

This clone was seen just once. The chain carries TRBV5-1 and TRBJ2-1; D gene uncertain. Germline V gives CDR1 SGHRS, CDR2 YFSETQ. This CDR3 is 17 amino acids long. Deletions cut 0 bases from V and 8 bases from J, with 21 bases between. CDR3 in amino acids: CASSLDVSAPRTDEQFF. In nucleotides, the CDR3 is TGCGCCAGCAGCTTGGATGTCTCAGCACCCCGTACCGATGAGCAGTTCTTC.

This chain uses TRBV6-1 with TRBJ2-7; no clear D gene. The CDR3 is 14 residues long. Trimming shortened V by 2 bases and J by 1 base, and 9 bases separated the two germline ends. Germline loops: CDR1 MNHNS, CDR2 SASEGT. The CDR3 reads CASSEQVGSYEQYF. As DNA, the CDR3 is TGTGCCAGCAGTGAACAGGTCGGTTCCTACGAGCAGTACTTC.

The CDR3 region is CASSLMGRAQETQYF. CDR3 sequence (DNA): TGTGCCAGCAGCTTGATGGGCAGGGCACAAGAGACCCAGTACTTC. This chain connects TRBV5-4 to TRBJ2-5; perhaps TRBD1 as D (5 bases). The ends were cut back, 1 base at V and 2 bases at J, with 12 bases in the middle. Germline CDR1 reads SGHNT; CDR2 reads YYREEE (reference sequence). CDR3 size: 15 residues.

The chain employs TRBV7-2 and TRBJ1-4; no clear D. V dropped 5 bases and J dropped 0 bases, with 13 bases sitting between them. Germline V CDR1 and CDR2: SGHTA, FQGNSA. The CDR3 is 16 residues long. In DNA form, the CDR3 reads TGTGCCAGCAGCCTCTCACGGCAGACAACTAATGAAAAACTGTTTTTT. Translating it yields CASSLSRQTTNEKLFF.

A word on this clone: Other DNA sequences from this sample encode an identical CDR3 as well. The V and J genes are TRBV5-1 and TRBJ2-1, with 15 bases lining up with TRBD2. V gave up 3 bases and J gave up 4 bases; unmatched junction bases: 5. Germline V gene sequence: CDR1 SGHRS, CDR2 YFSETQ. The CDR3 consists of 17 residues. In DNA form, the CDR3 reads TGCGCCAGCAGCTGGGGACTAGCGGGAGGTACTTACAATGAGCAGTTCTTC. It translates to CASSWGLAGGTYNEQFF. Filled out from reference TRBV5-1 and TRBJ2-1, the complete variable domain reads KAGVTQTPRYLIKTRGQQVTLSCSPISGHRSVSWYQQTPGQGLQFLFEYFSETQRNKGNFPGRFSGRQFSNSRSEMNVSTLELGDSALYLCASSWGLAGGTYNEQFFGPGTRLTVL.

The genes are TRBV9 and TRBJ2-5; D might be TRBD1 (6 bases). This CDR3 is 15 amino acids long. Germline values: CDR1 SGDLS, CDR2 YYNGEE. Trimming pared 4 bases from V and 4 bases from J, leaving 17 bases between. CDR3 sequence reads: CASSSGQGRSETQYF. The CDR3 DNA reads as TGTGCCAGCAGCTCAGGCCAGGGGCGGTCAGAGACCCAGTACTTC.